This T cell receptor beta chain was observed in a study of brain T cells in children with intractable seizures. At least one anti-epileptic drug was given before surgery. CDR1 is MNHEY and CDR2 is SMNVEV in the germline V gene (reference sequence). The J segment lost 4 bases and the V segment lost 6 bases, leaving 4 bases of the junction unmatched. This CDR3 is built from 14 residues. Repertoires were generated with immunoSEQ multiplex PCR, while TCRdb's copy carries only in-frame clones and drops some. The sample includes 62,000 or so clones, more than 95% of them seen just once. This sample comprised peripheral blood, obtained at surgery. The J gene is TRBJ2-2, the V gene TRBV27; 8 bases line up with TRBD2. This TCR came from a boy under three years old with focal cortical dysplasia and intractable seizures. In DNA, the CDR3 is TGTGCCAGCAGGGGGCTAGCGGGCACCGGGGAGCTGTTTTTT. This encodes CASRGLAGTGELFF.